Below, one T cell receptor beta chain is given with its context. CD45RO-negative, CCR7-positively selected cells formed the naive CD8 fraction, excluding terminally differentiated effector memory CD45RA+ cells. Germline V gives CDR1 MNHEY, CDR2 SVGAGI. This CDR3 region has 15 residues. J was trimmed by 4 bases and V by 2 bases; bases with no gene match: 4. This specimen comes from a study of shared clonotypes between healthy human individuals. Study context: A couple of women and a few men aged 18 to 49 made up the donors. Each donor had three CD4 naive, three CD4 memory, two CD8 naive and one CD8 memory plate.

The authors loaded 200 ng DNA, 25,000 to 30,000 T cell genomes, into sorted-subset replicate PCRs. Here immunoSEQ multiplex PCR was the method, and the copy in TCRdb shows in-frame clones only, minus some. Of more than 2 million clones listed, about 95% were seen once; the top ten hold 1.1%. This chain uses TRBV6-5 with TRBJ2-2, with 7 bases aligning to TRBD2. Sequences were obtained from naive CD8+ T cells sorted from blood. This receptor was taken from a man aged 18 to 35 in good health. The CDR3 loop reads CASSYGLAATGELFF. In DNA, the CDR3 is TGTGCCAGCAGTTACGGGCTAGCGGCCACCGGGGAGCTGTTTTTT.